The next 30 T cell receptor beta chains were all read from a single sample in a study of shared clonotypes between healthy human individuals. Terminally differentiated effector memory CD45RA+ cells were excluded by CCR7 positive selection of CD45RO-negative cells. The repertoire was sequenced with immunoSEQ multiplex PCR; TCRdb's copy has only in-frame clones and lacks some. Of some 2,000,000 clones in the sample, just under 95% are singletons; the top ten hold around 1.1%. Sequences were obtained from naive CD8+ T cells sorted from blood. These TCRs come from a man aged 18 to 30 in good health.

V usage is TRBV13 and J usage is TRBJ2-1; TRBD1 matches at 9 bases. With V trimmed by 5 bases and J by 5 bases, 10 bases remained unmatched. CDR1 PRHDT and CDR2 FYEKMQ come from the germline V gene (reference sequence). This CDR3 region has 16 residues. The CDR3 nucleotides are TGTGCCAGCAGCGTCATTACGGGGGACAGGGACAATGAGCAGTTCTTC. Amino acids: CASSVITGDRDNEQFF.

This chain connects TRBV6-5 to TRBJ2-2, with 7 bases matching TRBD2. Germline CDR1 is MNHEY and CDR2 is SVGAGI. This CDR3 has 15 amino acids. Trimming cost V 2 bases and J 1 base; bases outside gene matches: 1. Here the CDR3 reads CASSYGEGNTGELFF. The CDR3 coding sequence is TGTGCCAGCAGTTACGGGGAGGGGAACACCGGGGAGCTGTTTTTT.

Notes on this clone: At one of its ends the junction is not consistent with the germline gene, which may arise from a read error. The J gene is TRBJ2-7, the V gene TRBV7-7; 10 nucleotides agree with TRBD2. The CDR3 consists of 15 residues. CDR1 is SSHAT and CDR2 is FNYEAQ in the germline V gene (reference sequence). The CDR3 protein is CASSLALAGVHEQYF. The CDR3 DNA reads as TGTGCTAGCAGCTTAGCTCTAGCGGGAGTGCACGAGCAGTACTTC.

The chain recombines TRBV2 with TRBJ2-7, with D maybe TRBD1 (7 bases). The V end lost 6 bases, the J end lost 4 bases, and 16 bases lay between the germline ends. The CDR3 extends over 14 amino acids. Germline V CDR1 and CDR2: SNHLY, FYNNEI. The CDR3 loop is CASREGQIFYEQYF. The CDR3 DNA reads as TGTGCCAGCAGGGAGGGACAGATTTTTTACGAGCAGTACTTC.

The CDR3 DNA follows: TGCGCCAGCAGCACTACTTACAATGAGCAGTTCTTC. Translation: CASSTTYNEQFF. The rearrangement joins TRBV4-1 to TRBJ2-1; D ambiguous. The ends were cut back, 5 bases at V and 4 bases at J, with 6 bases in the middle. Looked up from germline, CDR1 is MGHRA and CDR2 is YSYEKL. The CDR3 length is 12 residues.

The rearrangement links TRBV5-1 to TRBJ1-6; the D gene is possibly TRBD1 (6 bases). CDR3 length equals 16 residues. Per the germline V gene, CDR1 is SGHRS and CDR2 is YFSETQ. V was pared by 2 bases and J by 7 bases, with 16 bases between. CDR3 sequence (DNA): TGCGCCAGCAGCTTCTTGGACAGCCGGATAAATTCACCCCTCCACTTT. This sequence encodes CASSFLDSRINSPLHF. The full variable domain, in which reference TRBV5-1 and TRBJ1-6 provide the parts outside the CDR3, is KAGVTQTPRYLIKTRGQQVTLSCSPISGHRSVSWYQQTPGQGLQFLFEYFSETQRNKGNFPGRFSGRQFSNSRSEMNVSTLELGDSALYLCASSFLDSRINSPLHFGNGTRLTVT.

The chain joins TRBV27 to TRBJ2-1; the D gene is possibly TRBD2 (6 bases). Germline-derived CDR1 and CDR2 are MNHEY and SMNVEV (reference sequence). This CDR3 is 16 amino acids long. The V end lost 4 bases, the J end lost 0 bases, and 13 bases lay between the germline ends. DNA for the CDR3: TGTGCCAGCAGTTCCCCTGCCGGGAGCTCCTACAATGAGCAGTTCTTC. Protein product: CASSSPAGSSYNEQFF.

The chain has TRBV10-3 and TRBJ2-3; 8 positions agree with TRBD2. V was clipped by 0 bases and J by 4 bases; unmatched bases: 9. The CDR3 is 17 amino acids. Germline V gene lookup returns CDR1 ENHRY and CDR2 SYGVKD. This CDR3 is CAISESEDGREADTQYF. In nucleotides, the CDR3 is TGTGCCATCAGTGAGTCGGAGGACGGGCGGGAGGCAGATACGCAGTATTTT.

The chain is built from TRBV7-2 and TRBJ2-4; D is perhaps TRBD2 (8 bases). Germline-derived CDR1 and CDR2 are SGHTA and FQGNSA. Trimming removed 5 bases at V and 6 bases at J, with 23 bases between. There are 17 residues in the CDR3. This CDR3 reads CASSPGGVTGAVNIQYF. For the CDR3, the DNA is TGTGCCAGCAGCCCCGGGGGGGTAACAGGGGCGGTAAACATTCAGTACTTC.

This sequence joins TRBV6-1 and TRBJ2-7; D remains ambiguous. The length of the CDR3 is 18 residues. Germline V lookup: CDR1 MNHNS, CDR2 SASEGT. V was clipped by 4 bases and J by 2 bases, with 24 bases between them. The CDR3 reads CASSGISDHDQPAYEQYF. Here the CDR3 DNA reads TGTGCCAGCAGTGGAATTTCGGACCACGACCAGCCCGCCTACGAGCAGTACTTC.

V is TRBV7-6 and J is TRBJ2-4; no clear D. This CDR3 is built from 18 residues. V was cut by 2 bases and J by 0 bases, with 17 bases left in between. Germline assignment: CDR1 SGHVS and CDR2 FNYEAQ. The CDR3 here is CASSLTPPASLAKNIQYF. DNA of the CDR3: TGTGCCAGCAGCTTAACCCCTCCCGCCTCCCTAGCCAAAAACATTCAGTACTTC.

A single count supports this clone. The rearrangement joins TRBV11-2 to TRBJ2-7; maybe TRBD2 (5 bases). Between the trimmed V and J ends, which lost 6 bases and 0 bases, there was a span of 15 bases. The CDR3 extends over 15 amino acids. The germline gives CDR1 SGHAT, CDR2 FQNNGV. The DNA of the CDR3 is TGTGCCAGCAGTACGACGGCGGGTAGCTCCTACGAGCAGTACTTC. This encodes CASSTTAGSSYEQYF.

This rearrangement joins TRBV5-1 to TRBJ2-1, with TRBD2 as a possible D gene (7 bases). This CDR3 is built from 15 residues. V dropped 4 bases and J dropped 8 bases, with 19 bases sitting between them. The germline V gene encodes CDR1 SGHRS and CDR2 YFSETQ. The CDR3 DNA reads as TGCGCCAGCAGCGTAACAACGGGGGGCTGGGATGAGCAGTTCTTC. This sequence encodes CASSVTTGGWDEQFF.

The chain uses TRBV30 and TRBJ1-2; possibly TRBD1 for D (6 bases). V shed 3 bases and J shed 8 bases, with 19 bases lying between them. Germline assignment: CDR1 GTSNPN and CDR2 SVGIG (reference sequence). This CDR3 comprises 14 residues. The CDR3 region is CAWRTPGGAVGYTF. CDR3 nucleotides: TGTGCCTGGAGAACACCGGGGGGGGCAGTAGGCTACACCTTC.

This clone was seen a single time. V is TRBV18 and J is TRBJ2-7, with D unresolved. CDR1 and CDR2 from the germline V gene are KGHSH and LQKENI. This CDR3 is built from 16 residues. Deletions cut 0 bases from V and 0 bases from J, with 12 bases between. The chain's CDR3 is CASSPPFGLASYEQYF. The CDR3 DNA reads as TGTGCCAGCTCACCACCATTTGGGCTGGCCTCCTACGAGCAGTACTTC.

The genes are TRBV28 and TRBJ2-6; no firm D call. CDR1 is MDHEN, CDR2 SYDVKM, per germline. V was pared by 4 bases and J by 1 base, with 5 bases between. This CDR3 has 14 residues. Written as DNA, the CDR3 is TGTGCCAGCAGTTGGGGATCTGGGGCCAACGTCCTGACTTTC. This codes for CASSWGSGANVLTF.

The V call is TRBV29-1, the J call TRBJ2-7; TRBD1 aligns across 9 bases. Germline CDR1 and CDR2: SQVTM and ANQGSEA. CDR3 length: 14 amino acids. V dropped 6 bases and J dropped 3; count of bases not matched to a gene: 9. The CDR3 here is CSVHIRDRDYEQYF. The DNA of the CDR3 is TGCAGCGTCCATATCCGGGACAGGGACTACGAGCAGTACTTC.

The CDR3 protein is CASSEWGTDDYEQYF. Written as DNA, the CDR3 is TGTGCCAGCAGTGAATGGGGGACGGACGACTACGAGCAGTACTTC. J is TRBJ2-7 and V is TRBV6-1; D possibly matches TRBD1 or TRBD2 (5 bases each). The length of the CDR3 is 15 residues. V lost 2 bases to trimming and J lost 3 bases, with 14 bases between them. The germline gives CDR1 MNHNS, CDR2 SASEGT.

The rearrangement links TRBV10-3 to TRBJ2-1; 8 bases fit TRBD2. The germline gives CDR1 ENHRY, CDR2 SYGVKD. The CDR3 has 16 residues. Trimming took 3 bases from V and 8 from J; bases not matched to a gene: 12. The CDR3 DNA reads as TGTGCCATCAGTGAACGGGTAGCGGGAACAGTAGATGAGCAGTTCTTC. It yields the protein CAISERVAGTVDEQFF.

J is TRBJ1-1 and V is TRBV28; 7 positions agree with TRBD1. Germline trimming cut 4 bases from V and 10 bases from J; bases unmatched to any gene: 3. The CDR3 is made up of 11 amino acids. Germline V lookup: CDR1 MDHEN, CDR2 SYDVKM. CDR3 amino acids: CASSSPGGAFF. CDR3 nucleotide sequence: TGTGCCAGCAGTTCCCCAGGGGGAGCTTTCTTT.

The gene calls are TRBV4-3 and TRBJ2-7, with D unresolved. The CDR3 totals 15 residues. V was trimmed by 0 bases and J by 6 bases, leaving 15 bases between them. CDR1 is LGHNA and CDR2 is YSLEER in the germline V gene. The CDR3 protein is CASSQDRQIPGEQYF. The CDR3 nucleotides read TGCGCCAGCAGCCAAGATAGGCAGATTCCTGGCGAGCAGTACTTC.

This chain uses TRBV27 with TRBJ2-1; D call uncertain. This CDR3 has 14 amino acids. From germline, CDR1 is MNHEY and CDR2 SMNVEV (reference sequence). Deletions cut 5 bases from V and 6 bases from J, with 14 bases between. The CDR3 loop reads CASSVMSNFNEQFF. The CDR3 DNA reads TGTGCCAGCAGTGTAATGAGTAATTTCAATGAGCAGTTCTTC.

The chain couples TRBV9 to TRBJ2-1, with 11 bases that match TRBD2. Per germline, CDR1 SGDLS and CDR2 YYNGEE. CDR3 length equals 17 residues. The ends lost 3 bases at V and 5 bases at J; junction bases unmatched: 10. DNA for the CDR3: TGTGCCAGCAGCGCCCAGTCCCTAGCGGGAGGCCACAATGAGCAGTTCTTC. This sequence encodes CASSAQSLAGGHNEQFF. Full variable domain (outside the CDR3, taken from reference TRBV9 and TRBJ2-1): DSGVTQTPKHLITATGQRVTLRCSPRSGDLSVYWYQQSLDQGLQFLIQYYNGEERAKGNILERFSAQQFPDLHSELNLSSLELGDSALYFCASSAQSLAGGHNEQFFGPGTRLTVL.

About this clone: The same CDR3 also results from other DNA sequences found in this sample. This chain connects TRBV29-1 to TRBJ2-7; D could derive from TRBD1 or TRBD2 (6 bases each). Between the trimmed V and J ends, which lost 0 bases and 5 bases, there was a span of 8 bases. The CDR3 runs 12 residues. The germline CDR1 and CDR2 sequences are SQVTM and ANQGSEA. The CDR3 sequence: CSVEEGGNEQYF. For the CDR3, the DNA is TGCAGCGTTGAAGAAGGGGGGAACGAGCAGTACTTC.

The chain couples TRBV6-1 to TRBJ2-7; D ambiguous. The germline gives CDR1 MNHNS, CDR2 SASEGT. V shed 1 base and J shed 0 bases, with 10 bases lying between them. CDR3 length: 15 residues. The CDR3 coding sequence is TGTGCCAGCAGTGAAGGCGACCTGAGCTCCTACGAGCAGTACTTC. It codes for CASSEGDLSSYEQYF.

J is TRBJ2-7 and V is TRBV4-3, with a possible D match to TRBD2 (5 bases). The CDR3 has 15 amino acids. V was clipped by 1 base and J by 2 bases, with 12 bases between them. Germline V gene data show CDR1 as LGHNA and CDR2 as YSLEER. The CDR3 nucleotides are TGCGCCAGCAGCCAAGGTCCGCTGGGAGCCTACGAGCAGTACTTC. It yields the protein CASSQGPLGAYEQYF.

The chain combines TRBV29-1 with TRBJ1-3, with 8 bases fitting TRBD1. With the DNA end fitting TRBJ2-2 better, the J assignment may be wrong. The CDR3 is made up of 17 amino acids. Germline values: CDR1 SQVTM, CDR2 ANQGSEA. The CDR3 region is CSGGSTGGIANTGELFF. The CDR3 region has the DNA TGCAGCGGCGGTAGTACAGGGGGGATCGCGAACACCGGGGAGCTGTTTTTT.

This sequence joins TRBV6-4 and TRBJ2-7; 9 nucleotides match TRBD1. CDR3 length: 14 amino acids. J lost 6 bases, V lost 6 bases, and 9 bases had no gene match. Germline CDR1 and CDR2: MRHNA and SNTAGT. The CDR3 nucleotides are TGTGCCAGCAGGAAGGGACAGGGATGGTGCGAGCAGTACTTC. Translating it yields CASRKGQGWCEQYF.

The rearrangement joins TRBV15 to TRBJ1-5; D is unresolved. CDR3 size: 16 residues. In germline, CDR1 is LNHNV, CDR2 YYDKDF (reference sequence). Trimming stripped 0 bases from V and 6 bases from J, with 15 bases between. DNA for the CDR3: TGTGCCACCAGCAGAGATAGGGCCCTGGGGAGTCAGCCCCAGCATTTT. Protein sequence: CATSRDRALGSQPQHF.

The chain has TRBV5-6 and TRBJ2-3; unclear D gene. Trimming removed 1 base from V and 6 bases from J, with 15 bases in between. Germline CDR1 and CDR2: SGHDT and YYEEEE. The CDR3 runs 15 residues. The CDR3 DNA reads TGTGCCAGCAGCTTGTGGTCGGACCCTGGTGATACGCAGTATTTT. This sequence encodes CASSLWSDPGDTQYF.